What follows are 28 T cell receptor beta chains derived from one specimen sequenced in a study of blood T cell repertoires in COVID-19. Data came from immunoSEQ multiplex PCR; TCRdb stores just in-frame clones and leaves some out. The sample carries 300,000 to 400,000 clones, 65% to 90% recorded once. Sequenced input: PBMCs or T cells enriched from blood (not recorded which). The receptors come from a woman between 35 and 50 years old with acute COVID-19.

CDR3 protein: CASKPGLAVSYEQYF. CDR3 nucleotide sequence: TGTGCCAGCAAGCCGGGACTAGCGGTCTCCTACGAGCAGTACTTC. This sequence joins TRBV2 and TRBJ2-7; the match to TRBD2 covers 11 bases. The junction had 5 bases not matched to a gene; V was cut back by 7 bases and J by 0 bases. Looked up from germline, CDR1 is SNHLY and CDR2 is FYNNEI. This CDR3 has 15 amino acids.

The V and J genes are TRBV5-4 and TRBJ1-4; D may be TRBD1 (5 bases). Germline lookup yields CDR1 SGHNT and CDR2 YYREEE (reference sequence). The CDR3 runs 14 residues. V lost 1 base and J 8 bases, leaving 12 bases between the germline ends. CDR3 coding DNA: TGTGCCAGCAGCTTGACTGGGAGGGACGAAAAACTGTTTTTT. Translating it yields CASSLTGRDEKLFF.

The rearrangement joins TRBV7-2 to TRBJ1-4, with 7 bases aligning to TRBD1. This CDR3 spans 16 amino acids. V lost 5 bases, J lost 0 bases, and 6 bases stayed unmatched. Germline lookup yields CDR1 SGHTA and CDR2 FQGNSA. Here the CDR3 reads CASSLITGATNEKLFF. Here the CDR3 DNA reads TGTGCCAGCAGCCTAATCACAGGGGCAACTAATGAAAAACTGTTTTTT.

CDR3 region: CASSPRGQGTSSYNEQFF. Here the CDR3 DNA reads TGTGCCAGCTCACCACGGGGACAGGGAACTAGCTCCTACAATGAGCAGTTCTTC. The rearrangement joins TRBV18 to TRBJ2-1; 9 nucleotides agree with TRBD1. The V segment lost 1 base and the J segment 0 bases; nucleotides outside the gene matches: 7. CDR3 length equals 18 residues. Germline loops: CDR1 KGHSH, CDR2 LQKENI.

The chain is built from TRBV18 and TRBJ2-3; no clear D gene. Trimming cost V 3 bases and J 2 bases, with 6 bases left between them. The CDR3 runs to 13 residues. Germline V gene sequence: CDR1 KGHSH, CDR2 LQKENI. CDR3 DNA sequence: TGTGCCAGCTCACCGAGAACCACAGATACGCAGTATTTT. Protein: CASSPRTTDTQYF.

This clone was counted a single time. V gene TRBV9 combines with J gene TRBJ2-2, with D tentatively TRBD1 (5 bases). Trimming left V 4 bases short and J 0 bases short, with 13 bases between. Germline CDR1 reads SGDLS; CDR2 reads YYNGEE. The CDR3 sequence is 16 residues long. In DNA form, the CDR3 reads TGTGCCAGCAGCTCAGGGTACTTTACGAACACCGGGGAGCTGTTTTTT. Its protein product is CASSSGYFTNTGELFF.

This clone was counted once. This chain uses TRBV5-5 with TRBJ1-5, with D perhaps matching TRBD1 (5 bases). This CDR3 has 14 amino acids. V was clipped by 2 bases and J by 3 bases, with 9 bases between them. CDR1 and CDR2 from the germline V gene are SGHKS and YYEKEE (reference sequence). The CDR3 nucleotides read TGTGCCAGCAGCTTTCTCAGGGACAATCAGCCCCAGCATTTT. Protein sequence: CASSFLRDNQPQHF.

V is TRBV27 and J is TRBJ2-5, with D possibly matching TRBD1 (6 bases). V gave up 11 bases and J gave up 1 base, with 11 bases separating them. The CDR3 has 12 residues. Germline CDR1 and CDR2: MNHEY and SMNVEV (reference sequence). The CDR3 protein is CAAGQTQETQYF. DNA for the CDR3: TGTGCCGCAGGACAGACCCAAGAGACCCAGTACTTC.

The chain uses TRBV19 and TRBJ1-2, with D tentatively TRBD1 (6 bases). This CDR3 contains 15 residues. Trimming cost V 6 bases and J 2 bases, with 16 bases left between them. Germline lookup yields CDR1 LNHDA and CDR2 SQIVND (reference sequence). CDR3: CASSRGWQGNYGYTF. CDR3 DNA: TGTGCCAGTAGCCGAGGGTGGCAGGGGAACTATGGCTACACCTTC.

The chain recombines TRBV11-2 with TRBJ2-3; weak D call: TRBD2 (6 bases). The CDR3 is 15 amino acids. Germline CDR1 SGHAT, CDR2 FQNNGV. Trimming left V 3 bases short and J 2 bases short, with 12 bases between. The CDR3 loop is CASSFSGGNTDTQYF. The DNA for the CDR3 is TGTGCCAGCAGCTTCTCTGGGGGGAACACAGATACGCAGTATTTT.

J is TRBJ2-2 and V is TRBV7-9, with D possibly TRBD1 on 6 matching bases. CDR1 is SEHNR and CDR2 is FQNEAQ in the germline V gene (reference sequence). V was cut by 5 bases and J by 2 bases, with 18 bases left in between. The CDR3 is made up of 17 amino acids. The CDR3 DNA reads TGTGCCAGCAGCCAAACCTCCGGGACAACTAACACCGGGGAGCTGTTTTTT. As protein: CASSQTSGTTNTGELFF.

Only one count was recorded for this clone. The chain is built from TRBV3-1 (or the pseudogene TRBV3-2) and TRBJ1-2; tentative D call: TRBD1 (6 bases). There are 13 residues in the CDR3. Trimming shortened V by 4 bases and J by 5 bases, and 11 bases separated the two germline ends. Germline CDR1 is LGHDT and CDR2 is YNNKEL (reference sequence). CDR3: CASSPMRGYGYTF. Here the CDR3 DNA reads TGTGCCAGCAGCCCTATGAGGGGGTATGGCTACACCTTC.

The chain uses TRBV24-1 and TRBJ1-2; D is perhaps TRBD1 (5 bases). The CDR3 runs 15 residues. Germline lookup yields CDR1 KGHDR and CDR2 SFDVKD. The ends were cut back, 10 bases at V and 4 bases at J, with 21 bases in the middle. The DNA of the CDR3 is TGTGCCACTCGGGGGGACGGCCCGGGGACCTATGGCTACACCTTC. It is translated as CATRGDGPGTYGYTF.

The chain recombines TRBV24-1 with TRBJ2-1; 7 bases are shared with TRBD2. Losses at the gene ends were 0 bases for V and 2 bases for J; bases not matched to a gene: 6. The CDR3 length is 17 residues. Per germline, CDR1 KGHDR and CDR2 SFDVKD. CDR3 sequence reads: CATSDLGSGTAYNEQFF. The CDR3 region has the DNA TGTGCCACCAGTGATTTGGGGAGCGGGACCGCCTACAATGAGCAGTTCTTC.

V usage is TRBV3-1 (or the pseudogene TRBV3-2) and J usage is TRBJ1-1; TRBD1 is a possible D gene (6 bases). Germline values: CDR1 LGHDT, CDR2 YNNKEL (reference sequence). Trimming shortened V by 6 bases and J by 4 bases, and 15 bases separated the two germline ends. The CDR3 spans 14 residues. This CDR3 is CASSHTTGSTEAFF. CDR3 DNA sequence: TGTGCCAGCAGTCATACCACAGGGTCCACTGAAGCTTTCTTT.

The chain has TRBV6-4 and TRBJ1-2, with D possibly TRBD1 on 5 matching bases. V was cut by 8 bases and J by 5 bases, with 24 bases left in between. The V gene's germline CDR1 is MRHNA and CDR2 SNTAGT. This CDR3 region has 16 residues. The CDR3 DNA reads TGTGCCAGCGCCCCTATTGCGGGGGTTGGGTCTTATGGCTACACCTTC. It yields the protein CASAPIAGVGSYGYTF.

This clone has just one count. The chain is built from TRBV12-3 or TRBV12-4 and TRBJ2-5; D is uncertain. V shed 3 bases and J shed 5 bases, with 7 bases lying between them. The CDR3 loop spans 12 amino acids. The CDR3 loop reads CASSFSVETQYF. CDR3 bases: TGTGCCAGCAGTTTCTCGGTGGAGACCCAGTACTTC.

The chain employs TRBV19 and TRBJ1-3; a possible D gene is TRBD1 (6 bases). Trimming stripped 8 bases from V and 2 bases from J, with 13 bases between. CDR1 LNHDA and CDR2 SQIVND come from the germline V gene (reference sequence). The CDR3 runs 14 residues. CDR3 bases: TGTGCCAGTCTACAATACAGGGCTGGAAACACCATATATTTT. It codes for CASLQYRAGNTIYF. Based on the CDR3 plus reference TRBV19 and TRBJ1-3, the full variable domain is DGGITQSPKYLFRKEGQNVTLSCEQNLNHDAMYWYRQDPGQGLRLIYYSQIVNDFQKGDIAEGYSVSREKKESFPLTVTSAQKNPTAFYLCASLQYRAGNTIYFGEGSWLTVV.

This clone was recorded once. V and J are TRBV10-3 and TRBJ2-3; TRBD1 aligns across 7 bases. V was clipped by 2 bases and J by 1 base; unmatched bases: 3. CDR1 and CDR2 (germline): ENHRY, SYGVKD. The CDR3 extends over 15 amino acids. CDR3 bases: TGTGCCATCAGTGAGGACAGGGCTCGCACAGATACGCAGTATTTT. As protein: CAISEDRARTDTQYF.

This chain joins TRBV18 and TRBJ1-1, with a tentative D call TRBD1 (6 bases). The V end lost 0 bases, the J end lost 1 base, and 9 bases lay between the germline ends. The germline V gene encodes CDR1 KGHSH and CDR2 LQKENI. CDR3 size: 15 residues. The CDR3 DNA reads as TGTGCCAGCTCACCACCGGAACAGGGGAACACTGAAGCTTTCTTT. This sequence encodes CASSPPEQGNTEAFF.

The rearrangement joins TRBV14 to TRBJ1-1; 7 bases match TRBD1. The CDR3 has 15 residues. V lost 4 bases and J lost 4; bases outside the gene matches: 9. The germline V gene encodes CDR1 SGHDN and CDR2 FVKESK. The DNA for the CDR3 is TGTGCCAGCAGCCGTCGACAGGGTTCCAGCACTGAAGCTTTCTTT. This codes for CASSRRQGSSTEAFF.

The chain uses TRBV6-5 and TRBJ1-4, with D perhaps TRBD1 (6 bases). The CDR3 loop spans 14 amino acids. The V end was cut by 8 bases, the J end by 10 bases, with 20 bases between. From germline, CDR1 is MNHEY and CDR2 SVGAGI. The chain's CDR3 is CASGLSGGGGKLFF. The CDR3 DNA reads as TGTGCCAGCGGATTATCAGGAGGGGGGGGAAAACTGTTTTTT.

This clone was detected a few times. V is TRBV6-9 and J is TRBJ1-3; D is uncertain. Germline V lookup: CDR1 MNHGY, CDR2 SVAAGI. Trimming cost V 0 bases and J 4 bases, with 10 bases left between them. The CDR3 length is 15 residues. CDR3 DNA: TGTGCCAGCAGTTATTCGAGGGTGCGGGGAAACACCATATATTTT. Protein: CASSYSRVRGNTIYF.

V is TRBV19 and J is TRBJ1-5; 8 nucleotides agree with TRBD1. Germline V lookup: CDR1 LNHDA, CDR2 SQIVND (reference sequence). Trimming cost V 5 bases and J 3 bases; bases outside gene matches: 12. This CDR3 contains 17 residues. In DNA form, the CDR3 reads TGTGCCAGTAGTCTTGGACAGGGATTGGGGGTCAATCAGCCCCAGCATTTT. It translates to CASSLGQGLGVNQPQHF.

The J gene is TRBJ1-5, the V gene TRBV2; TRBD1 might be the D (5 bases). Germline CDR1 and CDR2: SNHLY and FYNNEI. The CDR3 contains 15 residues. V lost 2 bases and J 0 bases, leaving 8 bases between the germline ends. This CDR3 reads CASSEWGGSNQPQHF. The CDR3 DNA reads TGTGCCAGCAGTGAATGGGGGGGTAGCAATCAGCCCCAGCATTTT.

Only one count was recorded for this clone. The genes are TRBV14 and TRBJ1-6; D remains ambiguous. V lost 4 bases and J 1 base, leaving 8 bases between the germline ends. The CDR3 is 15 amino acids. The germline CDR1 and CDR2 sequences are SGHDN and FVKESK. The CDR3 here is CASSPRPSYNSPLHF. For the CDR3, the DNA is TGTGCCAGCAGCCCTAGACCGTCCTATAATTCACCCCTCCACTTT.

The chain carries TRBV19 and TRBJ2-3; TRBD2 aligns across 14 bases. CDR3 length: 14 residues. CDR1 and CDR2 (germline): LNHDA, SQIVND (reference sequence). Losses at the gene ends were 9 bases for V and 5 bases for J; bases not matched to a gene: 4. The CDR3 coding sequence is TGTGCCAGCGGGACTAGCGGGGGAGTAGATACGCAGTATTTT. Translated: CASGTSGGVDTQYF.

The V gene is TRBV7-2, the J gene TRBJ2-1, with 10 bases lining up with TRBD2. This CDR3 region has 17 residues. In germline, CDR1 is SGHTA, CDR2 FQGNSA. Trimming took 1 base from V and 1 from J; bases not matched to a gene: 4. CDR3 amino acids: CASSLVGSGGSYNEQFF. The CDR3 DNA reads as TGTGCCAGCAGCTTAGTTGGTAGCGGGGGGTCCTACAATGAGCAGTTCTTC.